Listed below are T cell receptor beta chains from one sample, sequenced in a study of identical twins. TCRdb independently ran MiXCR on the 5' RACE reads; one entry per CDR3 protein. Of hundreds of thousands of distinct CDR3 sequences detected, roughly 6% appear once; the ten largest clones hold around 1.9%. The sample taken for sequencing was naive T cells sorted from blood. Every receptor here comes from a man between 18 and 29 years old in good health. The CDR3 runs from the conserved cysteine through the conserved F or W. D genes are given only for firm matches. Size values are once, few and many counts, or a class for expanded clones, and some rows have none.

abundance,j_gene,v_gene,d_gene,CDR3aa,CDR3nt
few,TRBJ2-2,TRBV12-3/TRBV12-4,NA,CASSPSRSPAGELFF,TGTGCCAGCTCTCCCTCCAGGAGCCCCGCCGGGGAGCTGTTTTTT
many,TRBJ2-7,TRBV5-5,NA,CASSLAGTTSYEQYF,TGTGCCAGCAGCTTGGCCGGGACAACCTCCTACGAGCAGTACTTC
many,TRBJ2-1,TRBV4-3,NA,CASSLDMASDEQFF,TGCGCCAGCAGCCTTGACATGGCTAGCGATGAGCAGTTCTTC
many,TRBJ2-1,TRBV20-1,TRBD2,CSARDEGVAGGPFRQFF,TGCAGTGCTAGAGATGAAGGGGTAGCGGGAGGGCCCTTTAGGCAGTTCTTC
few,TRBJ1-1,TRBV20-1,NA,CSARAGGTAEAFF,TGCAGTGCTAGAGCTGGGGGAACGGCTGAAGCTTTCTTT
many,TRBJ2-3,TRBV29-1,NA,CSVEKALGIDTQYF,TGCAGCGTTGAGAAGGCGCTCGGCATAGATACGCAGTATTTT
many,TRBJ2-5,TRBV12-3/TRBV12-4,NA,CASSSYGETQYF,TGTGCCAGCAGCTCTTACGGGGAGACCCAGTACTTC
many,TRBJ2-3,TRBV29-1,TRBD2,CSVITSGSTDTQYF,TGCAGCGTTATCACTAGCGGGAGTACAGATACGCAGTATTTT
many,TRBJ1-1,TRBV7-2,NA,CASSLKGGDTEAFF,TGTGCCAGCAGCTTAAAGGGGGGGGACACTGAAGCTTTCTTT
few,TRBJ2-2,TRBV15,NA,CATSRDRGGNPGELFF,TGTGCCACCAGCAGAGATAGGGGGGGCAATCCCGGGGAGCTGTTTTTT
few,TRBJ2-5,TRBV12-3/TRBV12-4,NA,CASSSLDRVGQETQYF,TGTGCCAGCAGTTCCCTCGATAGGGTAGGCCAAGAGACCCAGTACTTC
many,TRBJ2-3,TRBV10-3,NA,CAISDSGTQYF,TGTGCCATCAGTGATTCGGGTACGCAGTATTTT
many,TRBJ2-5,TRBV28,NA,CASSLSYETQYF,TGTGCCAGCAGTTTATCCTACGAGACCCAGTACTTC
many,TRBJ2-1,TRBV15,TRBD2,CATSRAILAGYNEQFF,TGTGCCACCAGCAGAGCGATCCTAGCGGGGTACAATGAGCAGTTCTTC
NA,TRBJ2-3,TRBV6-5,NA,CASSAQGYTQYF,TGTGCCAGCAGCGCACAGGGTTATACGCAGTATTTT